The 14 T cell receptor beta chains listed next were all sequenced from one sample in a study of control samples from healthy donors and cancer patients. Assay: immunoSEQ multiplex PCR; the TCRdb copy retains only in-frame clones and omits some. Here the sample spans around 110,000 clones, 93% being singletons. The sequencing input was blood. All receptors come from a man aged 25 to 40 in good health.

The sample holds a few counts of this clone. Germline is not matched at one junction end, which may reflect a read error. This sequence joins TRBV28 and TRBJ1-4; D perhaps matches TRBD1 (5 bases). Germline loops: CDR1 MDHEN, CDR2 SYDVKM. This CDR3 region has 15 residues. Written as DNA, the CDR3 is TGTGCCAGCAGTCCCCCGGGGGTCCTACCTGAAGAACTGTTTTTT. It specifies CASSPPGVLPEELFF.

V usage is TRBV7-8 and J usage is TRBJ1-1; D ambiguous. Per the germline V gene, CDR1 is SGHVS and CDR2 is FQNEAQ. CDR3 length: 15 amino acids. Trimming pared 3 bases from V and 8 bases from J, leaving 19 bases between. CDR3 nucleotide sequence: TGTGCCAGCAGCTTTGCTGGGAGCCCTAGAAGGGAAGCTTTCTTT. Translating it yields CASSFAGSPRREAFF. Supplemented by reference TRBV7-8 and TRBJ1-1, the full variable domain reads GAGVSQSPRYKVAKRGQDVALRCDPISGHVSLFWYQQALGQGPEFLTYFQNEAQLDKSGLPSDRFFAERPEGSVSTLKIQRTQQEDSAVYLCASSFAGSPRREAFFGQGTRLTVV.

The chain couples TRBV5-1 to TRBJ2-7; D remains ambiguous. This CDR3 has 12 amino acids. The V gene's germline CDR1 is SGHRS and CDR2 YFSETQ. The ends were cut back, 0 bases at V and 6 bases at J, with 7 bases in the middle. CDR3 region: CASSLDGREQYF. CDR3 nucleotide sequence: TGCGCCAGCAGCTTGGATGGGCGCGAGCAGTACTTC.

The chain has TRBV29-1 and TRBJ1-2; no clear D gene. The CDR3 extends over 15 amino acids. Trimming cost V 0 bases and J 1 base, with 12 bases left between them. Germline values: CDR1 SQVTM, CDR2 ANQGSEA. The CDR3 bases are TGCAGCGTTGAAGATGAACGTCCTTTTAACTATGGCTACACCTTC. As protein: CSVEDERPFNYGYTF.

The J gene is TRBJ2-3, the V gene TRBV7-2; 10 bases are a match to TRBD2. CDR3 length: 16 residues. Losses at the gene ends were 2 bases for V and 4 bases for J; bases not matched to a gene: 6. CDR1 is SGHTA and CDR2 is FQGNSA in the germline V gene. CDR3 DNA: TGTGCCAGCAGCTTATCCAGCGGGGGGGCCTCAGATACGCAGTATTTT. Its translation: CASSLSSGGASDTQYF. The whole variable domain, filled in from reference TRBV7-2 and TRBJ2-3, reads GAGVSQSPSNKVTEKGKDVELRCDPISGHTALYWYRQSLGQGLEFLIYFQGNSAPDKSGLPSDRFSAERTGGSVSTLTIQRTQQEDSAVYLCASSLSSGGASDTQYFGPGTRLTVL.

CDR3 sequence reads: CASSLWGDPMIYEQYF. CDR3 sequence (DNA): TGTGCCAGCAGCCTCTGGGGGGACCCAATGATCTACGAGCAGTACTTC. The J gene is TRBJ2-7, the V gene TRBV6-2 or TRBV6-3; D is possibly TRBD2 (6 bases). The germline V gene has CDR1 MNHEY and CDR2 SVGEGT. The length of the CDR3 is 16 residues. Trimming removed 6 bases at V and 3 bases at J, with 21 bases between.

This chain uses TRBV25-1 with TRBJ2-1; 11 bases match TRBD2. This CDR3 has 17 amino acids. Per the germline V gene, CDR1 is MGHDK and CDR2 is SYGVNS. Trimming took 5 bases from V and 4 from J; bases not matched to a gene: 10. CDR3 loop: CASSKSSTSGAYNEQFF. In DNA, the CDR3 is TGTGCCAGCAGTAAGTCCTCGACTAGCGGGGCATACAATGAGCAGTTCTTC.

The CDR3 DNA is TGTGCCAGCAGCTTGGCGGGTACCGGGGAGCTGTTTTTT. Protein: CASSLAGTGELFF. This chain connects TRBV5-5 to TRBJ2-2; no firm D call. CDR1 and CDR2 from the germline V gene are SGHKS and YYEKEE (reference sequence). Trimming shortened V by 0 bases and J by 5 bases, and 5 bases separated the two germline ends. The CDR3 extends over 13 amino acids.

The V and J genes are TRBV19 and TRBJ2-1; D remains unclear. The CDR3 consists of 11 residues. Trimming took 3 bases from V and 10 from J, leaving 7 bases between them. Germline V gene sequence: CDR1 LNHDA, CDR2 SQIVND (reference sequence). The CDR3, as DNA: TGTGCCAGTAGTATCCGTCAGGAGCAGTTCTTC. Residues: CASSIRQEQFF.

CDR3 region: CASSVGGGRSSGNTIYF. For the CDR3, the DNA is TGTGCCAGCAGCGTGGGAGGTGGCAGGAGCTCTGGAAACACCATATATTTT. This rearrangement joins TRBV9 to TRBJ1-3; no clear D. The V end lost 2 bases, the J end lost 0 bases, and 15 bases lay between the germline ends. The CDR3 covers 17 residues. Germline loops: CDR1 SGDLS, CDR2 YYNGEE.

This chain links TRBV9 with TRBJ1-1; TRBD1 aligns across 12 bases. Trimming removed 0 bases from V and 6 bases from J; junction bases left unmatched: 6. Per the germline V gene, CDR1 is SGDLS and CDR2 is YYNGEE. CDR3 length equals 16 residues. CDR3 bases: TGTGCCAGCAGCGTAGAAGGGACAGGGGGCCACGCTGAAGCTTTCTTT. Amino acid sequence: CASSVEGTGGHAEAFF.

The chain combines TRBV5-6 with TRBJ2-5; D remains ambiguous. The CDR3 is 15 residues long. Between the trimmed V and J ends, which lost 4 bases and 5 bases, there was a span of 18 bases. CDR1 and CDR2 (germline): SGHDT, YYEEEE. The DNA for the CDR3 is TGTGCCAGCAGCCCCCCCAGCGCCGGTGGCGAGACCCAGTACTTC. This gives the protein CASSPPSAGGETQYF. Full variable domain (rest looked up from reference TRBV5-6 and TRBJ2-5): DAGVTQSPTHLIKTRGQQVTLRCSPKSGHDTVSWYQQALGQGPQFIFQYYEEEERQRGNFPDRFSGHQFPNYSSELNVNALLLGDSALYLCASSPPSAGGETQYFGPGTRLLVL.

The chain couples TRBV27 to TRBJ1-5; 8 bases agree with TRBD1. Losses at the gene ends were 6 bases for V and 16 bases for J; bases not matched to a gene: 14. Germline CDR1 reads MNHEY; CDR2 reads SMNVEV (reference sequence). The CDR3 extends over 13 amino acids. DNA for the CDR3: TGTGCCAGCAGCTACGACCGGACAGGGCGAATACATTTT. Its protein product is CASSYDRTGRIHF.

The sample holds one count of this clone. The rearrangement joins TRBV10-1 to TRBJ1-4; D is perhaps TRBD1 (5 bases). V was trimmed by 3 bases and J by 6 bases, leaving 14 bases between them. The CDR3 extends over 15 amino acids. The germline V gene encodes CDR1 WNHNN and CDR2 SYGVQD (reference sequence). The chain's CDR3 is CASSDSQGGDEKLFF. For the CDR3, the DNA is TGCGCCAGCAGTGATAGCCAGGGAGGAGATGAAAAACTGTTTTTT.